This TCR beta chain stems from a study of blood T cell repertoires in COVID-19. Study as a whole: Samples representing acute and convalescent COVID-19 were sourced from the United States, Italy and Spain. Sources were T cells, B-cell-depleted T cells, or PBMCs; the material itself was cDNA or gDNA.

In the original analysis: Amplification of reference gene primers provided the estimated nucleated cell counts. Profiled with immunoSEQ multiplex PCR; TCRdb holds only in-frame clones, not every one. V and J calls plus clone size are reproduced from that table; the DNA served to infer D and trimming. The repertoire holds 300,000 or so clones, 80% to 90% seen once, with roughly 3.7% in the top ten. The clonotype originates from a woman aged 40 to 50 with acute or convalescent COVID-19. Sequencing was performed on peripheral blood.

As DNA, the CDR3 is TGCGCCAGCAGCCAGGGACAGCTGACAGATACGCAGTATTTT. This sequence encodes CASSQGQLTDTQYF. This chain connects TRBV4-1 to TRBJ2-3; 7 bases fit TRBD1. The CDR3 spans 14 residues. Trimming took 3 bases from V and 3 from J; bases not matched to a gene: 3. From germline, CDR1 is MGHRA and CDR2 YSYEKL.